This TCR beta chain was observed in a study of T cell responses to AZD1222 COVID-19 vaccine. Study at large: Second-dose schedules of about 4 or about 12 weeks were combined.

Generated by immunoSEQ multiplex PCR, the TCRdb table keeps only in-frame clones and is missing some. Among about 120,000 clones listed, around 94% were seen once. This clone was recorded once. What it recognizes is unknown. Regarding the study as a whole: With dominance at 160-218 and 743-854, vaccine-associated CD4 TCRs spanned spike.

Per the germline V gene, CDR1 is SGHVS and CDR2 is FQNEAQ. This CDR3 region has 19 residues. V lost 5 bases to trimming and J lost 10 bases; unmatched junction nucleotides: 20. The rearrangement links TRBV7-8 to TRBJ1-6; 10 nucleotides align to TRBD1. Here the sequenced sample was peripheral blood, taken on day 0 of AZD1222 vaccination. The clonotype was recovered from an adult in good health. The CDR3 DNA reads TGTGCCAGCAGCGCCAAGTCCGGGACAGGGGAGTTTTTGGGATCACCCCTCCACTTT. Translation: CASSAKSGTGEFLGSPLHF.